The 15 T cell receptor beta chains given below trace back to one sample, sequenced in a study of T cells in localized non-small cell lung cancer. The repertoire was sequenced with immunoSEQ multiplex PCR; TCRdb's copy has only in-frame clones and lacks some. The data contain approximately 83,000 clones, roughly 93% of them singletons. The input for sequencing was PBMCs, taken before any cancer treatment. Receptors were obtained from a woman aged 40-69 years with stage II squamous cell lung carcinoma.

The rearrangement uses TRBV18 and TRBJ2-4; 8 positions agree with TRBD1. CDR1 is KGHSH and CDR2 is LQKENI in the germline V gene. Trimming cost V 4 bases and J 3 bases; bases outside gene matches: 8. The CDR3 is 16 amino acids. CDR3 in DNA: TGTGCCAGCTCACTCCAGGGGGCCGAGGACAAAAACATTCAGTACTTC. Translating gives CASSLQGAEDKNIQYF.

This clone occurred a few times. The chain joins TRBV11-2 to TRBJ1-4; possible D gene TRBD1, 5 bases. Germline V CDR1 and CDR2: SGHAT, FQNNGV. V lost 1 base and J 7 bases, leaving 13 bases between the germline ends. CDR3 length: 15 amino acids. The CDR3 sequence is CASSLVRGRSEKLFF. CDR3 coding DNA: TGTGCCAGCAGCTTAGTTAGGGGTAGATCTGAAAAACTGTTTTTT. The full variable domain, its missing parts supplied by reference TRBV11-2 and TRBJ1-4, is EAGVAQSPRYKIIEKRQSVAFWCNPISGHATLYWYQQILGQGPKLLIQFQNNGVVDDSQLPKDRFSAERLKGVDSTLKIQPAKLEDSAVYLCASSLVRGRSEKLFFGSGTQLSVL.

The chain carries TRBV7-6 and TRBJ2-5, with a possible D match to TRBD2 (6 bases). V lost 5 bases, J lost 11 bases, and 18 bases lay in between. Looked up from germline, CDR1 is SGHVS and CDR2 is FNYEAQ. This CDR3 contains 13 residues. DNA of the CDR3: TGTGCCAGCAGCCCTCCGAACCGAGGAGGGCAGTACTTC. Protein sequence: CASSPPNRGGQYF.

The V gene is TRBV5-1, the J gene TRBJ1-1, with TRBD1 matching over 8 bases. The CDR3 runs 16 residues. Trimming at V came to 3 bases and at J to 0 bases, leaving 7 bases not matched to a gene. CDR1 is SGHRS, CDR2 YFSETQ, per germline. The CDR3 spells CASSSETGELNTEAFF. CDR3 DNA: TGCGCCAGCAGCTCGGAGACAGGGGAGCTGAACACTGAAGCTTTCTTT.

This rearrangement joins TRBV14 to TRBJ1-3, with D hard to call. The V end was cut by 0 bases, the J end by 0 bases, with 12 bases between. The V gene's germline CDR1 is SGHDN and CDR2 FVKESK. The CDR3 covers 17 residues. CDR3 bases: TGTGCCAGCAGCCAAGATTCGGGTCAGATCTCTGGAAACACCATATATTTT. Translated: CASSQDSGQISGNTIYF. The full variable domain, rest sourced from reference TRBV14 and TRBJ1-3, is EAGVTQFPSHSVIEKGQTVTLRCDPISGHDNLYWYRRVMGKEIKFLLHFVKESKQDESGMPNNRFLAERTGGTYSTLKVQPAELEDSGVYFCASSQDSGQISGNTIYFGEGSWLTVV.

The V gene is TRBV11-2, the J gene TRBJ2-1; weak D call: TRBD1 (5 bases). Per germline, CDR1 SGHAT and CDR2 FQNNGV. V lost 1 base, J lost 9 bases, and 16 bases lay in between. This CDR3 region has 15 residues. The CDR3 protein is CASSLGGTGQTEQFF. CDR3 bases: TGTGCCAGCAGCTTAGGCGGCACAGGCCAGACTGAGCAGTTCTTC.

CDR3 nucleotides: TGCGCCAGCAGCCCGGACAATGCCCTTAGCTACGAGCAGTACTTC. Protein sequence: CASSPDNALSYEQYF. J is TRBJ2-7 and V is TRBV5-1; the D gene is possibly TRBD1 (5 bases). The V end was cut by 4 bases, the J end by 3 bases, with 17 bases between. The CDR3 extends over 15 amino acids. Per the germline V gene, CDR1 is SGHRS and CDR2 is YFSETQ.

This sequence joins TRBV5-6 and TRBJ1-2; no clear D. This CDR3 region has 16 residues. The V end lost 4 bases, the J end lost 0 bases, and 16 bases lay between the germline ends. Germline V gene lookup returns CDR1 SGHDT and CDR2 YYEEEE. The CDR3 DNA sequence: TGTGCCAGCAGCCCCACGGGCGGAGGCCCTAACTATGGCTACACCTTC. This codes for CASSPTGGGPNYGYTF.

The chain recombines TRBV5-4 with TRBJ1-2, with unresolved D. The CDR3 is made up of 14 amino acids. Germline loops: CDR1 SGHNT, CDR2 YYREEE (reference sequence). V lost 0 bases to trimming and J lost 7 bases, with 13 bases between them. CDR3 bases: TGTGCCAGCAGCTTGGCCCGTGGAGTTAGTGGCTACACCTTC. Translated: CASSLARGVSGYTF.

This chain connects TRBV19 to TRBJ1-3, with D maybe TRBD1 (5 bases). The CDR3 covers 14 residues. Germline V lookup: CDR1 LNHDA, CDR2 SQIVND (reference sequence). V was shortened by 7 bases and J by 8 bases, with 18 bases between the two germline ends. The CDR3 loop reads CASTPREGKYTIYF. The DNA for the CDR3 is TGTGCCAGTACCCCCCGGGAGGGGAAATACACCATATATTTT.

CDR3 sequence: CASITKPETQYF. The CDR3 nucleotides read TGTGCCAGTATTACCAAGCCGGAGACCCAGTACTTC. This chain links TRBV6-1 with TRBJ2-5, with D hard to call. The CDR3 is 12 amino acids. CDR1 is MNHNS and CDR2 is SASEGT in the germline V gene. Between the trimmed V and J ends, which lost 9 bases and 5 bases, there was a span of 13 bases.

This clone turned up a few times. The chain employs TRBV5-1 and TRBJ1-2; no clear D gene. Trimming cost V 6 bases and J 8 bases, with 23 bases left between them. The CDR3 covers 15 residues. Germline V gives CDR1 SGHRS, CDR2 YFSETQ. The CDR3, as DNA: TGCGCCAGCACCCTGGACCCAGGCCAGTTTCAAGGCTACACCTTC. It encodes CASTLDPGQFQGYTF.

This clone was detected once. The CDR3 region is CASRLTPRGAGTF. The CDR3 bases are TGTGCCAGCAGGCTAACCCCACGCGGGGCCGGCACCTTC. The chain carries TRBV28 and TRBJ1-2; D is perhaps TRBD1 (5 bases). V was trimmed by 6 bases and J by 13 bases, leaving 21 bases between them. The CDR3 loop spans 13 amino acids. CDR1 and CDR2 from the germline V gene are MDHEN and SYDVKM.

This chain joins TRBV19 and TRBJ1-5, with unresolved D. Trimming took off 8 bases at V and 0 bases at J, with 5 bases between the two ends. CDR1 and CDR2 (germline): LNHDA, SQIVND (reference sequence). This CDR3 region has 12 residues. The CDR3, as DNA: TGTGCCAGTCAAGATAGCAATCAGCCCCAGCATTTT. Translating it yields CASQDSNQPQHF.

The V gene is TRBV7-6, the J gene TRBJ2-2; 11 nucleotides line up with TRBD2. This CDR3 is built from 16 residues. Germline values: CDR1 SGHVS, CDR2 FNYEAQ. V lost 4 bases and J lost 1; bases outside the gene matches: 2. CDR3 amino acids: CASSSGLAVNTGELFF. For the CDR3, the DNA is TGTGCCAGCAGCTCGGGACTAGCGGTGAACACCGGGGAGCTGTTTTTT.